This passage covers 4 T cell receptor beta chains from one sample sequenced in a study of beta chain features in type 1 diabetes. Sequencing targeted expressed TCRB transcripts, as all isolated RNA had been reverse transcribed. TCRdb's table, derived via immunoSEQ multiplex PCR, lists solely in-frame clones and lacks some. Of about 620,000 clones in the sample, about 14% were seen once. The sequenced sample was naive CD4+ T cells from blood. The receptors originated from a man in his late teens or twenties in good health.

J is TRBJ2-1 and V is TRBV7-2; D is unclear. The length of the CDR3 is 13 residues. The germline gives CDR1 SGHTA, CDR2 FQGNSA. The V end lost 1 base, the J end lost 4 bases, and 5 bases lay between the germline ends. The CDR3 DNA reads as TGTGCCAGCAGCTTAGGTCTTTACAATGAGCAGTTCTTC. Translated: CASSLGLYNEQFF.

The rearrangement uses TRBV9 and TRBJ2-3; the match to TRBD2 covers 8 bases. CDR1 and CDR2 (germline): SGDLS, YYNGEE. This CDR3 region has 17 residues. The V and J ends lost 0 bases and 10 bases, in that order; junction bases with no gene match: 16. Here the CDR3 reads CASSVVADPGGQYAQYF. CDR3 bases: TGTGCCAGCAGCGTAGTGGCGGACCCGGGAGGGCAATACGCGCAGTATTTT.

This clone appeared once. V and J are TRBV7-9 and TRBJ2-1, with D perhaps TRBD1 (5 bases). V lost 2 bases to trimming and J lost 9 bases, with 14 bases between them. Germline CDR1 SEHNR, CDR2 FQNEAQ (reference sequence). CDR3 length: 14 amino acids. DNA for the CDR3: TGTGCCAGCAGCTTACGGTCGGGTAGGGGTGAGCAGTTCTTC. Residues: CASSLRSGRGEQFF.

This clone showed up just a few times. The chain combines TRBV7-8 with TRBJ1-5; a possible D gene is TRBD1 (6 bases). Trimming removed 5 bases from V and 6 bases from J, with 23 bases in between. Per the germline V gene, CDR1 is SGHVS and CDR2 is FQNEAQ. This CDR3 is built from 17 residues. CDR3 nucleotides: TGTGCCAGCAGCCGAACACAGGGTGGAGGAGGAGGTCAGCCCCAGCATTTT. Protein: CASSRTQGGGGGQPQHF.